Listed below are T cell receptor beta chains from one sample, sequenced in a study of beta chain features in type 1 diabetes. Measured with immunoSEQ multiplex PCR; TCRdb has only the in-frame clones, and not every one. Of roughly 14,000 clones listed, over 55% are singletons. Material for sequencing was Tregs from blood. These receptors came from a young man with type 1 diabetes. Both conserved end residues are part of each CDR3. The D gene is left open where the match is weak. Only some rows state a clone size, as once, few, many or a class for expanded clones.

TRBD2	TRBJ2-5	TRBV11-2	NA	TGTGCCAGCAGCTTAGGAAGCGGGAGTGGGGTAACGCGGGAGACCCAGTACTTC	CASSLGSGSGVTRETQYF
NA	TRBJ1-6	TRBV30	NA	TGTGCCTGGAGTGGCGAGGGGACTCGGAATTCACCCCTCCACTTT	CAWSGEGTRNSPLHF
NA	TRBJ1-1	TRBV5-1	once	TGCGCCAGCAACGAGATGAATACGAACACTGAAGCTTTCTTT	CASNEMNTNTEAFF
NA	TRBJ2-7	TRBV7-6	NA	TGTGCCAGCAGCTTAGCGCGGGGAGAAGAGCAGTACTTC	CASSLARGEEQYF
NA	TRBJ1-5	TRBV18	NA	TGTGCCAGCTCTCCTCAGTATAGCAATCAGCCCCAGCATTTT	CASSPQYSNQPQHF
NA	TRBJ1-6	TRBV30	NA	TGTGCCTGGAGTGGGGGCAGCTATAATTCACCCCTCCACTTT	CAWSGGSYNSPLHF
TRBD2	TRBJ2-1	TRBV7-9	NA	TGTGCCAGCAGCGCTAGCGGGGGGGGTTCCTACAATGAGCAGTTCTTC	CASSASGGGSYNEQFF
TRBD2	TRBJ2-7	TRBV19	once	TGTGCCAGTCCTCTGGCCCGGGACGGGGGGACTCACGAGCAGTACTTC	CASPLARDGGTHEQYF
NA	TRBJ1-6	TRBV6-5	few	TGTGCCAGCAGTTACACAGGGAATAATTCACCCCTCCACTTT	CASSYTGNNSPLHF
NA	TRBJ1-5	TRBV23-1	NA	TGCGCCAGCAGTCAATGTTTATCCCAGCCCCAGCATTTT	CASSQCLSQPQHF
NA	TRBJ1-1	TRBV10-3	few	TGTGCCATCAGTGAGTCCGGGGGGCCAACTGAAGCTTTCTTT	CAISESGGPTEAFF
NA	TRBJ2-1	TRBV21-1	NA	TGTGCCAGCAGCAGGGTGGTGCGGGGGGGTAAGGGGAGCTCCTACAATGAGCAGTTCTTC	CASSRVVRGGKGSSYNEQFF
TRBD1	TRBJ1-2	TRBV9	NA	TGTGCCAGCAGCGGAAGGGACAGGGTAGCTTATGGCTACACCTTC	CASSGRDRVAYGYTF
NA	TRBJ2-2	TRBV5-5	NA	TGTGCCAGCAGCTTGGGACACCCGAGAACCGGGGAGCTGTTTTTT	CASSLGHPRTGELFF
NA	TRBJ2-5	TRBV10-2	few	TGCGCCAGCAGTGCCCCACCCACACAAGAGACCCAGTACTTC	CASSAPPTQETQYF
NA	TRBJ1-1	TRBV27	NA	TGTGCCAGCGTACGCAGCGCAGGGAACGGTGAAGCTTTCTTT	CASVRSAGNGEAFF
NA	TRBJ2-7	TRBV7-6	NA	TGTGCCAGCAGCTTAGAGTCAGGGAGGCTTTACGAGCAGTACTTC	CASSLESGRLYEQYF